These 21 T cell receptor beta chains were sequenced from one sample in a study of OX40 agonist ivuxolimab in advanced cancers. Assay used: immunoSEQ multiplex PCR; TCRdb lists only in-frame clones, some missing. The sample has under 85,000 clones; approximately 86% are singletons. The sequencing used CD4+ or CD8+ T cells sorted from blood, collected in a trial of the OX40 agonist ivuxolimab. The receptors derive from an adult with an advanced solid tumor such as melanoma, head and neck, liver or kidney cancer.

The CDR3 loop reads CASIQSGSYNSPLHF. As DNA, the CDR3 is TGTGCCAGCATACAGAGTGGCTCCTATAATTCACCCCTCCACTTT. The chain couples TRBV19 to TRBJ1-6; no reliable D call. The CDR3 spans 15 residues. V shed 9 bases and J shed 0 bases, with 12 bases lying between them. Germline values: CDR1 LNHDA, CDR2 SQIVND (reference sequence). The whole variable domain, filled in from reference TRBV19 and TRBJ1-6, reads DGGITQSPKYLFRKEGQNVTLSCEQNLNHDAMYWYRQDPGQGLRLIYYSQIVNDFQKGDIAEGYSVSREKKESFPLTVTSAQKNPTAFYLCASIQSGSYNSPLHFGNGTRLTVT.

The chain recombines TRBV15 with TRBJ2-5, with D unclear. CDR1 is LNHNV and CDR2 is YYDKDF in the germline V gene (reference sequence). The CDR3 length is 15 residues. V shed 0 bases and J shed 1 base, with 9 bases lying between them. As DNA, the CDR3 is TGTGCCACCAGCAGAGAGTACGGTTCCCAAGAGACCCAGTACTTC. This encodes CATSREYGSQETQYF.

The chain is built from TRBV2 and TRBJ1-2, with TRBD1 identical over 7 bases. The CDR3 consists of 16 residues. The V gene's germline CDR1 is SNHLY and CDR2 FYNNEI. The ends lost 6 bases at V and 2 bases at J; junction bases unmatched: 12. CDR3 sequence (DNA): TGTGCCAGCAGCCCCTGGGAGGGACAGAAAAACTATGGCTACACCTTC. Amino acid sequence: CASSPWEGQKNYGYTF. The variable domain in full, with the rest retrieved from reference TRBV2 and TRBJ1-2, is EPEVTQTPSHQVTQMGQEVILRCVPISNHLYFYWYRQILGQKVEFLVSFYNNEISEKSEIFDDQFSVERPDGSNFTLKIRSTKLEDSAMYFCASSPWEGQKNYGYTFGSGTRLTVV.

The chain employs TRBV10-2 and TRBJ2-7; either TRBD1 or TRBD2 may fit D (5 bases each). Trimming pared 6 bases from V and 4 bases from J, leaving 19 bases between. This CDR3 contains 15 residues. The germline CDR1 and CDR2 sequences are WSHSY and SAAADI. The CDR3 sequence is CASSPGTDGKYEQYV. CDR3 DNA sequence: TGCGCCAGCAGCCCAGGGACGGATGGGAAATACGAGCAGTACGTC.

The chain combines TRBV7-9 with TRBJ1-5; no definite D call. Germline V gene sequence: CDR1 SEHNR, CDR2 FQNEAQ (reference sequence). This CDR3 has 12 amino acids. Trimming stripped 5 bases from V and 5 bases from J, with 7 bases between. This CDR3 is CASSPDDQPQHF. The CDR3 DNA is TGTGCCAGCAGCCCTGACGATCAGCCCCAGCATTTT.

The chain links TRBV2 to TRBJ1-5, with unresolved D. This CDR3 spans 14 amino acids. V was shortened by 2 bases and J by 4 bases, with 9 bases between the two germline ends. CDR1 is SNHLY and CDR2 is FYNNEI in the germline V gene. CDR3 in amino acids: CASSEIDPNQPQHF. The DNA for the CDR3 is TGTGCCAGCAGTGAAATCGATCCTAATCAGCCCCAGCATTTT.

The rearrangement joins TRBV5-1 to TRBJ1-1; tentatively, D is TRBD1 (6 bases). This CDR3 is built from 14 residues. Germline assignment: CDR1 SGHRS and CDR2 YFSETQ. Deletions cut 2 bases from V and 5 bases from J, with 13 bases between. CDR3: CASSLLGQSTEAFF. As DNA, the CDR3 is TGCGCCAGCAGCTTACTCGGACAGTCGACTGAAGCTTTCTTT.

This clone was seen only once. V and J are TRBV10-3 and TRBJ1-1; D uncertain. The CDR3 sequence is 15 residues long. V was pared by 0 bases and J by 0 bases, with 8 bases between. Germline V gene lookup returns CDR1 ENHRY and CDR2 SYGVKD. The CDR3 loop reads CAISESRFMNTEAFF. In DNA form, the CDR3 reads TGTGCCATCAGTGAGTCGCGATTCATGAACACTGAAGCTTTCTTT.

V gene TRBV5-1 combines with J gene TRBJ1-3; 7 nucleotides align to TRBD1. Germline trimming cut 4 bases from V and 2 bases from J; bases unmatched to any gene: 3. Germline V CDR1 and CDR2: SGHRS, YFSETQ. This CDR3 spans 14 amino acids. The DNA of the CDR3 is TGCGCCAGCAGCCGGGGACAGACTGGAAACACCATATATTTT. It yields the protein CASSRGQTGNTIYF. The variable domain in full, with the rest retrieved from reference TRBV5-1 and TRBJ1-3, is KAGVTQTPRYLIKTRGQQVTLSCSPISGHRSVSWYQQTPGQGLQFLFEYFSETQRNKGNFPGRFSGRQFSNSRSEMNVSTLELGDSALYLCASSRGQTGNTIYFGEGSWLTVV.

The chain carries TRBV5-8 and TRBJ1-4, with 7 bases that match TRBD1. The CDR3 length is 14 residues. The junction had 4 bases not matched to a gene; V was cut back by 0 bases and J by 8 bases. Looked up from germline, CDR1 is SGHTS and CDR2 is YDEGEE. This CDR3 reads CASSLGQGEEKLFF. CDR3 nucleotides: TGTGCCAGCAGCTTGGGACAGGGTGAAGAAAAACTGTTTTTT.

This clone was counted once. The rearrangement uses TRBV6-5 and TRBJ1-6; D is unclear. Germline V gene sequence: CDR1 MNHEY, CDR2 SVGAGI. V lost 2 bases to trimming and J lost 6 bases, with 11 bases between them. CDR3 length: 15 amino acids. This CDR3 is CASSYTNRLNSPLHF. As DNA, the CDR3 is TGTGCCAGCAGTTACACGAATAGGCTTAATTCACCCCTCCACTTT.

This chain joins TRBV29-1 and TRBJ2-6; D remains ambiguous. The germline V gene has CDR1 SQVTM and CDR2 ANQGSEA. The CDR3 contains 17 residues. V was trimmed by 5 bases and J by 5 bases, leaving 22 bases between them. CDR3 DNA sequence: TGCAGCGTTAGGGTTGGAAGCATACAAAGTCGGGCCAACGTCCTGACTTTC. Translation gives CSVRVGSIQSRANVLTF.

The chain employs TRBV7-2 and TRBJ2-2; 9 nucleotides agree with TRBD2. This CDR3 is 16 amino acids long. The V gene's germline CDR1 is SGHTA and CDR2 FQGNSA. Germline trimming cut 1 base from V and 3 bases from J; bases unmatched to any gene: 3. In DNA, the CDR3 is TGTGCCAGCAGCTTAGGGGTAGCGGGGGACACCGGGGAGCTGTTTTTT. The encoded protein is CASSLGVAGDTGELFF.

This sequence joins TRBV28 and TRBJ1-2; the match to TRBD1 covers 9 bases. Germline assignment: CDR1 MDHEN and CDR2 SYDVKM. With V trimmed by 8 bases and J by 8 bases, 15 bases remained unmatched. This CDR3 is 15 amino acids long. In nucleotides, the CDR3 is TGTGCCAGCCACAACGAGGGACAGGGTATATGGGGCTACACCTTC. Translation: CASHNEGQGIWGYTF.

The chain uses TRBV4-2 and TRBJ2-3; TRBD2 agrees at 13 bases. The germline gives CDR1 LGHNA, CDR2 YNFKEQ. The CDR3 covers 18 residues. Trimming cost V 2 bases and J 5 bases; bases outside gene matches: 10. This CDR3 reads CASSQTTLAGGQIDTQYF. In nucleotides, the CDR3 is TGTGCCAGCAGCCAAACAACACTAGCGGGGGGGCAGATAGATACGCAGTATTTT.

This chain links TRBV7-2 with TRBJ2-5; 8 bases map to TRBD2. The V gene end was trimmed by 1 base and the J gene end by 0 bases; junction bases not matched to a gene: 4. The CDR3 runs to 16 residues. Germline V gene data show CDR1 as SGHTA and CDR2 as FQGNSA. This CDR3 is CASSLGQRGNQETQYF. In DNA form, the CDR3 reads TGTGCCAGCAGCTTAGGGCAGCGGGGGAACCAAGAGACCCAGTACTTC.

The rearrangement links TRBV11-2 to TRBJ2-1; 10 bases fit TRBD2. The CDR3 spans 14 residues. With 2 bases clipped from V and 7 bases from J, the junction kept 2 bases outside the gene matches. Germline V gene sequence: CDR1 SGHAT, CDR2 FQNNGV. In nucleotides, the CDR3 is TGTGCCAGCAGCTTAACTAGCGGGGTTAATGAGCAGTTCTTC. Translated, it gives CASSLTSGVNEQFF.

DNA for the CDR3: TGTGCCAGCAGTTTATCGGGGAGGGCCACTGAAGCTTTCTTT. Translation gives CASSLSGRATEAFF. The chain joins TRBV27 to TRBJ1-1; no definite D call. The CDR3 is made up of 14 amino acids. Trimming removed 0 bases at V and 4 bases at J, with 9 bases between. The V gene's germline CDR1 is MNHEY and CDR2 SMNVEV (reference sequence).

The V and J genes are TRBV2 and TRBJ1-6; 8 nucleotides agree with TRBD1. This CDR3 has 13 residues. Germline loops: CDR1 SNHLY, CDR2 FYNNEI. V shed 8 bases, J shed 7 bases, and the junction held 4 bases outside the gene matches. The CDR3 is CASGDRKNSPLHF. In DNA form, the CDR3 reads TGTGCCAGCGGGGACAGGAAAAATTCACCCCTCCACTTT.

The chain employs TRBV7-6 and TRBJ2-5; D is unresolved. V lost 2 bases and J lost 5, with 9 bases in between. The germline V gene has CDR1 SGHVS and CDR2 FNYEAQ. The CDR3 runs to 13 residues. Here the CDR3 reads CASSLSPGETQYF. The DNA for the CDR3 is TGTGCCAGCAGCTTAAGTCCCGGGGAGACCCAGTACTTC. The full variable domain, with the rest looked up from reference TRBV7-6 and TRBJ2-5, is GAGVSQSPRYKVTKRGQDVALRCDPISGHVSLYWYRQALGQGPEFLTYFNYEAQQDKSGLPNDRFSAERPEGSISTLTIQRTEQRDSAMYRCASSLSPGETQYFGPGTRLLVL.

This clone was seen more than once but under ten times. The chain links TRBV5-6 to TRBJ2-7; 7 bases map to TRBD2. This CDR3 comprises 14 residues. With 4 bases clipped from V and 6 bases from J, the junction kept 10 bases outside the gene matches. The germline gives CDR1 SGHDT, CDR2 YYEEEE. The DNA of the CDR3 is TGTGCCAGCAGCCCTTTTTTGGGGGAGGGCGAGCAGTACGTC. This sequence encodes CASSPFLGEGEQYV.